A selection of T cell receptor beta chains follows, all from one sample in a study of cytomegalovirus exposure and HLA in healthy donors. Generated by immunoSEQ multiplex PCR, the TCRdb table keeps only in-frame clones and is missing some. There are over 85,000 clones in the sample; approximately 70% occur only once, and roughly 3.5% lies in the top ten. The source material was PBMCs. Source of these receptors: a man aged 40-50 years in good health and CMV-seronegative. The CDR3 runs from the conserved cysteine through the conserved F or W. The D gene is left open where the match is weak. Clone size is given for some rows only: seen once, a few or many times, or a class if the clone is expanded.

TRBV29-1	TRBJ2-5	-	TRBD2	CSVEALTPSPYLRGGPLKETQYF	TGCAGCGTTGAAGCCCTAACCCCAAGCCCCTATCTGCGGGGGGGCCCCCTGAAAGAGACCCAGTACTTC
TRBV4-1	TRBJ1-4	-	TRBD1	CASSLGQPLTNEKLFF	TGCGCCAGCAGCCTGGGACAGCCCTTAACTAATGAAAAACTGTTTTTT
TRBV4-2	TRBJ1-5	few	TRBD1	CASSQLDRGPNQPQHF	TGTGCCAGCAGCCAACTGGACAGGGGGCCCAATCAGCCCCAGCATTTT
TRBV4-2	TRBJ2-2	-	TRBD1	CASSQRLQGVSHAGELFF	TGTGCCAGCAGCCAACGGCTACAGGGGGTCAGCCACGCCGGGGAGCTGTTTTTT
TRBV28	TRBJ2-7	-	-	CASIPFGERDEQYF	TGTGCCAGCATCCCTTTCGGGGAGAGAGACGAGCAGTACTTC
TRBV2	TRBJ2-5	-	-	CARTPGRGSPQETQYF	TGTGCCAGAACACCTGGACGGGGGAGCCCCCAAGAGACCCAGTACTTC
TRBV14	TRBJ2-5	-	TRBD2	CASSRLAGRIETQYF	TGTGCCAGCAGCCGTTTAGCGGGGCGGATAGAGACCCAGTACTTC
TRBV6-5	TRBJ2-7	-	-	CASSYSPQDSYEQYF	TGTGCCAGCAGTTACTCACCACAGGACTCCTACGAGCAGTACTTC
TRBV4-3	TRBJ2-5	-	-	CASSQSSQTDQETQYF	TGCGCCAGCAGCCAATCTAGCCAAACCGACCAAGAGACCCAGTACTTC
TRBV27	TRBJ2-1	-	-	CASSLLAWRGDNEQFF	TGTGCCAGCAGTTTGCTGGCCTGGCGGGGAGACAATGAGCAGTTCTTC
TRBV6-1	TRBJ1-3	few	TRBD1	CASSRQGARGNTIYF	TGTGCCAGCAGTCGACAGGGGGCTAGAGGAAACACCATATATTTT
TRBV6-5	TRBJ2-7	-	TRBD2	CASSAGGPLEQYF	TGTGCCAGCAGCGCGGGGGGGCCCTTAGAGCAGTACTTC
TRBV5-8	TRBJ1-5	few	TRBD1	CASSLWQGARNQPQHF	TGTGCCAGCAGCTTGTGGCAGGGGGCGCGTAATCAGCCCCAGCATTTT
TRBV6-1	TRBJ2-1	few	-	CASMSSYNEQFF	TGTGCCAGCATGAGCTCCTACAATGAGCAGTTCTTC
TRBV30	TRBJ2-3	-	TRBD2	CARSGTSGGYTDTQYF	TGTGCCAGGAGCGGAACTAGCGGGGGATACACAGATACGCAGTATTTT
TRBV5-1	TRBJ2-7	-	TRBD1	CASSDWWGQGAISYEQYF	TGCGCCAGCAGCGACTGGTGGGGACAGGGGGCGATCTCCTACGAGCAGTACTTC